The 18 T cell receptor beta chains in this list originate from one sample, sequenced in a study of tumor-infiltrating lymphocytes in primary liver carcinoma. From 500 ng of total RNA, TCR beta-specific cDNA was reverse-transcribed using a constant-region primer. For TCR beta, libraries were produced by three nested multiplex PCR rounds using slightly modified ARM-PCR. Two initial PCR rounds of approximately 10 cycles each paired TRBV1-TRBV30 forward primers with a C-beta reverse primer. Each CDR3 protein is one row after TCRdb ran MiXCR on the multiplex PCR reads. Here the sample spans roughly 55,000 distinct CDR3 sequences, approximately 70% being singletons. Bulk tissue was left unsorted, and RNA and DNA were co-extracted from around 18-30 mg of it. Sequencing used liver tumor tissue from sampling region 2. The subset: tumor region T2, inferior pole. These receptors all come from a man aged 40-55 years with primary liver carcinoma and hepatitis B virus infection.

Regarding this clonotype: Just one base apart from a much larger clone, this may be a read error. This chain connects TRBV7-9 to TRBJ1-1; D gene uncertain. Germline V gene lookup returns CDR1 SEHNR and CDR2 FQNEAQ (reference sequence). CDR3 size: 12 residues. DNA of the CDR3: TGTGCCAGCAGCCCAGCCCCAACCGAAGCTTTATTT. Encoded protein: CASSPAPTEALF.

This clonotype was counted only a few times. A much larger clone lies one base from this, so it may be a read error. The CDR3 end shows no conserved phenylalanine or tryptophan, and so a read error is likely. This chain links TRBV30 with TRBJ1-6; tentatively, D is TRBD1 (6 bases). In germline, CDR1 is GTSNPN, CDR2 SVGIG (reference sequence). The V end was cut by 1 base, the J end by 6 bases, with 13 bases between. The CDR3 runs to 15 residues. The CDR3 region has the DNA TGTGCCTGGAGTGATGTAGCACAGGGTAATTCACCCCTCCACTTA. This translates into CAWSDVAQGNSPLHL.

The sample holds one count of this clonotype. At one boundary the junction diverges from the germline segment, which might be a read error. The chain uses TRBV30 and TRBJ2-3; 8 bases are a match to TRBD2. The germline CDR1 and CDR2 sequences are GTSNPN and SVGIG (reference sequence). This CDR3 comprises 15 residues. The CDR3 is CTWSVLAGKSDTQYF. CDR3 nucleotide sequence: TGTACCTGGAGTGTTTTAGCGGGAAAGTCAGATACGCAGTATTTT. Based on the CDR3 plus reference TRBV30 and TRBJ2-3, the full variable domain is SQTIHQWPATLVQPVGSPLSLECTVEGTSNPNLYWYRQAAGRGLQLLFYSVGIGQISSEVPQNLSASRPQDRQFILSSKKLLLSDSGFYLCTWSVLAGKSDTQYFGPGTRLTVL.

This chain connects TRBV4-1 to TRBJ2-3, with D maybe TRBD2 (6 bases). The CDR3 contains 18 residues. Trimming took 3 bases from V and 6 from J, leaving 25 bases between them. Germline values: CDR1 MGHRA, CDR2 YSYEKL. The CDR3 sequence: CASSQTIALTGVSDTQYF. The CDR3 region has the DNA TGCGCCAGCAGCCAGACCATTGCCCTAACGGGAGTCTCTGATACGCAGTATTTT.

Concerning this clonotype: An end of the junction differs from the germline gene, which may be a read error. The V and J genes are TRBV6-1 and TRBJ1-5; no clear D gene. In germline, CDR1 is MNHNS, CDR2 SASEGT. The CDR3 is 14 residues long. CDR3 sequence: CASSEAWEKAPQHF. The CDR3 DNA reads TGTGCTAGCAGTGAGGCGTGGGAAAAGGCGCCCCAGCATTTT.

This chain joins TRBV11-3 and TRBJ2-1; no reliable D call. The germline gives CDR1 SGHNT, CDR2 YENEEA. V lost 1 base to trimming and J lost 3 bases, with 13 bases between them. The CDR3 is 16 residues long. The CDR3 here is CASSLATEADYNEQFF. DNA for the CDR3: TGTGCCAGCAGCTTAGCTACTGAGGCAGACTACAATGAGCAGTTCTTC. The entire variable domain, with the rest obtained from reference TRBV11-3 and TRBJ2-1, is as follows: EAGVVQSPRYKIIEKKQPVAFWCNPISGHNTLYWYLQNLGQGPELLIRYENEEAVDDSQLPKDRFSAERLKGVDSTLKIQPAELGDSAVYLCASSLATEADYNEQFFGPGTRLTVL.

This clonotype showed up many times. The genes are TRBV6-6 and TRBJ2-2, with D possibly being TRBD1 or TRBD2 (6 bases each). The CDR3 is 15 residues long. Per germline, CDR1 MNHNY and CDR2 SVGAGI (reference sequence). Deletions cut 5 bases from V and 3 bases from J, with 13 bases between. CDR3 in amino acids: CASSDWGADTGELFF. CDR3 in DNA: TGTGCCAGCAGTGACTGGGGGGCGGACACCGGGGAGCTGTTTTTT.

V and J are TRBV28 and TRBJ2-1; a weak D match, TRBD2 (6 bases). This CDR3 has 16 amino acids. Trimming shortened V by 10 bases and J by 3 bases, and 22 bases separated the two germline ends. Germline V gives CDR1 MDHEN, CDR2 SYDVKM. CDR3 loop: CANIPPEWGDYNEQFF. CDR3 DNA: TGTGCCAACATCCCCCCGGAGTGGGGGGACTACAATGAGCAGTTCTTC.

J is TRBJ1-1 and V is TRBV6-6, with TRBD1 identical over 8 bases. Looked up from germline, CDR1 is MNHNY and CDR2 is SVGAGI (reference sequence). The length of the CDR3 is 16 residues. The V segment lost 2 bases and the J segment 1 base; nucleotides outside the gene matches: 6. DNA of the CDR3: TGTGCCAGCAGTTACCCTGACAGGGGCGAGAACACTGAAGCTTTCTTT. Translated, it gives CASSYPDRGENTEAFF.

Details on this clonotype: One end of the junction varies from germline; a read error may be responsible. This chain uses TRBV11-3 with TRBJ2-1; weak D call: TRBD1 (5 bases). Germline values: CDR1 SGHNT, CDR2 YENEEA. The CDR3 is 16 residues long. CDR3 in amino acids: CANSLATGADYNEQFF. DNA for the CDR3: TGTGCCAACAGCTTAGCTACTGGGGCAGACTACAATGAGCAGTTCTTC.

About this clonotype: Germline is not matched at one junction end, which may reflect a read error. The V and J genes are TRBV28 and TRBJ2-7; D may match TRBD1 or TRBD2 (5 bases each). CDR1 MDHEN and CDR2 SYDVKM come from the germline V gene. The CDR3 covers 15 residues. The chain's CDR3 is CASGRGRQDSYEQYF. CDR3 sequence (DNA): TGTGCCAGCGGTAGGGGACGGCAGGATTCCTACGAACAGTACTTC.

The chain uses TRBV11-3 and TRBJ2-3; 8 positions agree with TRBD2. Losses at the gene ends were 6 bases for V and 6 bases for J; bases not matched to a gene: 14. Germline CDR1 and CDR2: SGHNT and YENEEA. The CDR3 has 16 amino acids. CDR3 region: CASRGSPAGGVDTQYF. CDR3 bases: TGTGCCAGCAGGGGCAGCCCGGCGGGAGGAGTGGATACGCAGTATTTT.

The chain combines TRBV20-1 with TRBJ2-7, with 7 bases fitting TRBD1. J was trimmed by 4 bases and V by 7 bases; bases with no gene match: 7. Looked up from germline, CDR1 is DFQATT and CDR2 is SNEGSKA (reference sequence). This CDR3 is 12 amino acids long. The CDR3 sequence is CSVTGAVYEQYF. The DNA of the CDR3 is TGCAGTGTTACAGGGGCGGTATACGAGCAGTACTTC.

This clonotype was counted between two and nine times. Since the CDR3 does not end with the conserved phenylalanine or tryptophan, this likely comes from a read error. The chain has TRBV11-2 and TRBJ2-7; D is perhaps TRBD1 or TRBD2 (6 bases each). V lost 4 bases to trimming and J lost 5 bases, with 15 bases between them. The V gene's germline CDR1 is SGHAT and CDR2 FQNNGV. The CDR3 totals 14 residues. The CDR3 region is CASSWGARVNEQYS. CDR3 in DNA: TGTGCCAGCAGCTGGGGGGCTAGGGTTAACGAGCAGTACTCC.

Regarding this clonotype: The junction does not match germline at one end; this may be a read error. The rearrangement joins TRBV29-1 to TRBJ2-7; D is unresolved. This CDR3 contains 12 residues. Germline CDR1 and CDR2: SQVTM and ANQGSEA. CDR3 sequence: CGVEFAIYEQYF. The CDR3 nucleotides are TGCGGCGTTGAATTTGCGATCTACGAGCAGTACTTC.

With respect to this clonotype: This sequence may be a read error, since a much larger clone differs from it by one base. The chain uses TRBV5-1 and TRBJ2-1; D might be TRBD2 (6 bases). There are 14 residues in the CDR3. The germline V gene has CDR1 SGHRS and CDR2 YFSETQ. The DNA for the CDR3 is TGCGCCAGCGGCTTCACGCGGGATTACAATGAGCAGTTCTTC. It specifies CASGFTRDYNEQFF.

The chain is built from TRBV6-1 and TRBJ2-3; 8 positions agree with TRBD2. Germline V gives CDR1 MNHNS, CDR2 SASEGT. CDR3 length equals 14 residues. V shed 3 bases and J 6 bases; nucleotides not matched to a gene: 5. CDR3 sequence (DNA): TGTGCCAGCAGTGAGGGTAGCGGGATGGATACGCAGTATTTT. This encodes CASSEGSGMDTQYF.

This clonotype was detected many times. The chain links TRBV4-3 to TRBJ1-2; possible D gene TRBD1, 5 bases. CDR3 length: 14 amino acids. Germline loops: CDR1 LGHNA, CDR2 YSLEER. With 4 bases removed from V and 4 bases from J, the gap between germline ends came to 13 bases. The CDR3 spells CASSPGTSFYGYTF. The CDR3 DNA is TGCGCCAGCAGCCCGGGGACTTCATTCTATGGCTACACCTTC.